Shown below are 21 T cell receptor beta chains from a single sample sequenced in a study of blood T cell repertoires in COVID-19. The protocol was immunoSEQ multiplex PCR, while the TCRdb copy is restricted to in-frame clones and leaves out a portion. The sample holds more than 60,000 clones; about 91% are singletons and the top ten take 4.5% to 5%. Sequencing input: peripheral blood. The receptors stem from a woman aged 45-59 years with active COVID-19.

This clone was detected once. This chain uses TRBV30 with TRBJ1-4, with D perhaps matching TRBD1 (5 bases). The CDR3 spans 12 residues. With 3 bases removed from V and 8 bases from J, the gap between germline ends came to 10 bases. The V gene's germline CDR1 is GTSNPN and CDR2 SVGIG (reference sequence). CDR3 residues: CAWSPGREKLFF. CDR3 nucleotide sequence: TGTGCCTGGAGCCCAGGGCGGGAAAAACTGTTTTTT.

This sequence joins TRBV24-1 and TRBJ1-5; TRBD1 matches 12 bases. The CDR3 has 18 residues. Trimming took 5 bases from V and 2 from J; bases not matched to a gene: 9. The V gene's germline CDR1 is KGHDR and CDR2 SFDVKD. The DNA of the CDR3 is TGTGCCACCAGTGGTGTAACCGGGACAGGGGGCGGCAATCAGCCCCAGCATTTT. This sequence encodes CATSGVTGTGGGNQPQHF.

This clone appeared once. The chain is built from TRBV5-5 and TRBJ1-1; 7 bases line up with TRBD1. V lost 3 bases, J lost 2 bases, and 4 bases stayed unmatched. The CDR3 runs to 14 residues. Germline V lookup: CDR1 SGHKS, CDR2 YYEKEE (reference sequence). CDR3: CASSWWDRNTEAFF. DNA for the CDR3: TGTGCCAGCAGCTGGTGGGACAGAAACACTGAAGCTTTCTTT.

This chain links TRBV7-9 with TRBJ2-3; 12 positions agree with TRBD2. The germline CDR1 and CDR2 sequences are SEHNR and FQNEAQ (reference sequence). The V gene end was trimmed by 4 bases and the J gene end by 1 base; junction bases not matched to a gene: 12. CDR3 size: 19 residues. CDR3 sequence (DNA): TGTGCCAGCAGCTCAATGACTAGCGGGAGTGTATTGGGCACAGATACGCAGTATTTT. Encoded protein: CASSSMTSGSVLGTDTQYF.

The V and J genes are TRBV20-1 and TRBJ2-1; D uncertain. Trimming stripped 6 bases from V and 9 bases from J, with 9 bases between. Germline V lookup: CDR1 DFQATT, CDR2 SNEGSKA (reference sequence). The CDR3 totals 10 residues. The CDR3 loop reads CSARQAEQFF. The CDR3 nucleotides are TGCAGTGCCAGACAAGCTGAGCAGTTCTTC.

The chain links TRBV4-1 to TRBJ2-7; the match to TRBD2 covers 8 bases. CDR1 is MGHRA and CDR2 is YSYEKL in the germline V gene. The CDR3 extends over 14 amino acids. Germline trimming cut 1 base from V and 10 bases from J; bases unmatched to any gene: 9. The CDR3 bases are TGCGCCAGCAGCCAAGCGTCGAGCGGGAGTTACCAGTACTTC. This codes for CASSQASSGSYQYF.

CDR3 coding DNA: TGTGCCAGCAGGCGCACTAGCGGCTTATACAATGAGCAGTTCTTC. It encodes CASRRTSGLYNEQFF. This chain uses TRBV7-3 with TRBJ2-1; 8 nucleotides match TRBD2. The CDR3 has 15 residues. With V trimmed by 6 bases and J by 4 bases, 8 bases remained unmatched. Germline assignment: CDR1 SGHTA and CDR2 FQGTGA. The complete variable domain, with remaining parts taken from reference TRBV7-3 and TRBJ2-1, reads GAGVSQTPSNKVTEKGKYVELRCDPISGHTALYWYRQSLGQGPEFLIYFQGTGAADDSGLPNDRFFAVRPEGSVSTLKIQRTERGDSAVYLCASRRTSGLYNEQFFGPGTRLTVL.

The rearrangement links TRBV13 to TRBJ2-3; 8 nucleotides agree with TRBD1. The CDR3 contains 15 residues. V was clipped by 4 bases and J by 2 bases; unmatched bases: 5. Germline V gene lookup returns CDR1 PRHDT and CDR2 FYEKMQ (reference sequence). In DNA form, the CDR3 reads TGTGCCAGCAGCTCTGGACAGGGATTCACAGATACGCAGTATTTT. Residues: CASSSGQGFTDTQYF.

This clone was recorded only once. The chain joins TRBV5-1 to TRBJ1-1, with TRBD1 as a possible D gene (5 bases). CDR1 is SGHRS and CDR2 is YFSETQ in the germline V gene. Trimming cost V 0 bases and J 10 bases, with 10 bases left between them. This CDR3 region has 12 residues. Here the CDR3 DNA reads TGCGCCAGCAGCTTGGGGGAGGGGAGAGCTTTCTTT. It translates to CASSLGEGRAFF.

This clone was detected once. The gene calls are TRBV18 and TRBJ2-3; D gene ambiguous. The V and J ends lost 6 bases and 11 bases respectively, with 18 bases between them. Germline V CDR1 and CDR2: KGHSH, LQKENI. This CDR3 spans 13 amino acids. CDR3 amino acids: CASSPDARSGQYF. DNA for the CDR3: TGTGCCAGCTCCCCGGATGCCCGGAGTGGGCAGTATTTT.

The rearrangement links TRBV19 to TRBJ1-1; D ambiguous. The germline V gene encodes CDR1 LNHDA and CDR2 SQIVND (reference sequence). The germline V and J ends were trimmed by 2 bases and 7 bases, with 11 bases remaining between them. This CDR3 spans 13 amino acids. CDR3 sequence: CASSIWADNEAFF. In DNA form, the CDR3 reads TGTGCCAGTAGTATATGGGCAGACAATGAAGCTTTCTTT.

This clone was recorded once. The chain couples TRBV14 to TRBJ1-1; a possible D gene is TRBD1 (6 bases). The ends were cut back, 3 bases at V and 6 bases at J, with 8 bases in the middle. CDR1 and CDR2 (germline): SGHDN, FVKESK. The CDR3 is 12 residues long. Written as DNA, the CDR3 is TGTGCCAGCAGCCAGGACAGCCCTGAAGCTTTCTTT. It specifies CASSQDSPEAFF.

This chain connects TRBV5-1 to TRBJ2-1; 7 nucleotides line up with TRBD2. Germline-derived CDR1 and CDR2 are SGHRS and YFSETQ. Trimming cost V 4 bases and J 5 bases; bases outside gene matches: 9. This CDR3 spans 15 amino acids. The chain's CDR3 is CASSAPTSAHNEQFF. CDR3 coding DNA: TGCGCCAGCAGCGCGCCCACTAGCGCCCACAATGAGCAGTTCTTC.

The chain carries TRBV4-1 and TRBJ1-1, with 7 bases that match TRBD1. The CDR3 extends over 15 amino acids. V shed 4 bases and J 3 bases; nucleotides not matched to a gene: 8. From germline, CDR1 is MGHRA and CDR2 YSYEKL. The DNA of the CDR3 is TGCGCCAGCAGCCGTGGACAGGTAGGGGACACTGAAGCTTTCTTT. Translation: CASSRGQVGDTEAFF.

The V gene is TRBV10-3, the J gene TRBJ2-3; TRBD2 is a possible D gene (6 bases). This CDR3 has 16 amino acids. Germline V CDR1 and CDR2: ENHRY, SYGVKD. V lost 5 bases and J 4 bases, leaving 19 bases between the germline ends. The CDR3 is CAISSRAGGTPDTQYF. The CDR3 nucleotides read TGTGCCATCAGTTCTCGAGCGGGCGGAACCCCAGATACGCAGTATTTT.

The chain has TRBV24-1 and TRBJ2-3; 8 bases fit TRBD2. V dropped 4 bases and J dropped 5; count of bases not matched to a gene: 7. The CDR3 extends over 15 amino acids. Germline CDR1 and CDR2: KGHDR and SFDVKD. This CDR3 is CATSDGTREGDTQYF. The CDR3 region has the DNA TGTGCCACCAGTGACGGGACTAGAGAGGGAGATACGCAGTATTTT.

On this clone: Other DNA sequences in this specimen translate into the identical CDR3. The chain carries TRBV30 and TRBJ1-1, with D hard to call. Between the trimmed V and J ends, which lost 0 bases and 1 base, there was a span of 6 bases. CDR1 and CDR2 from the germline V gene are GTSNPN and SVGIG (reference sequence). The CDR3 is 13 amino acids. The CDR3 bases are TGTGCCTGGAGTGTACGAGAGAACACTGAAGCTTTCTTT. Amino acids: CAWSVRENTEAFF.

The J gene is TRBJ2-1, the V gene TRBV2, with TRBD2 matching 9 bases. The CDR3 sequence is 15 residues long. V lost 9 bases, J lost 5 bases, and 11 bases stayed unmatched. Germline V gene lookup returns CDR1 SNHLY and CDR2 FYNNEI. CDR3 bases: TGTGCCAGTCCCCAAGGGTCTAGCGGGAACAATGAGCAGTTCTTC. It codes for CASPQGSSGNNEQFF. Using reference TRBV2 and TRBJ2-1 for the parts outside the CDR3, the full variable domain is EPEVTQTPSHQVTQMGQEVILRCVPISNHLYFYWYRQILGQKVEFLVSFYNNEISEKSEIFDDQFSVERPDGSNFTLKIRSTKLEDSAMYFCASPQGSSGNNEQFFGPGTRLTVL.

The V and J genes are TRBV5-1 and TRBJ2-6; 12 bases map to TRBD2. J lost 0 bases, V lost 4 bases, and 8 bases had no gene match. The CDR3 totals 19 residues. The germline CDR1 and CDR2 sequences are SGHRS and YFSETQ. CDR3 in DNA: TGCGCCAGCAGCGACTCACAACTAGCGGGGGGCTCTGGGGCCAACGTCCTGACTTTC. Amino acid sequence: CASSDSQLAGGSGANVLTF.

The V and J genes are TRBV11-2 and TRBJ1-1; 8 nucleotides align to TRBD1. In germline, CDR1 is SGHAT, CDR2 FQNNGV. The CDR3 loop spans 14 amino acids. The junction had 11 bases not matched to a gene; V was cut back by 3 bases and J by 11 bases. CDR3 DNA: TGTGCCAGCAGCTTCGGTCTCAGGGGGCGCGAGGCTTTCTTT. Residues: CASSFGLRGREAFF. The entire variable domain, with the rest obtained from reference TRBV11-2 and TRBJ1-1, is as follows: EAGVAQSPRYKIIEKRQSVAFWCNPISGHATLYWYQQILGQGPKLLIQFQNNGVVDDSQLPKDRFSAERLKGVDSTLKIQPAKLEDSAVYLCASSFGLRGREAFFGQGTRLTVV.

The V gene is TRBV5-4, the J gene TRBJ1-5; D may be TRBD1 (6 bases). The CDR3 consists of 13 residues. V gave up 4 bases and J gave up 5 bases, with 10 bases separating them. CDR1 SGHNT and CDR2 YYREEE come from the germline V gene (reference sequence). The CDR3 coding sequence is TGTGCCAGCAGCATGGACAGTGATCAGCCCCAGCATTTT. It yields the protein CASSMDSDQPQHF.